This TCR beta chain was captured by sequencing in a study of early T cells in non-severe SARS-CoV-2 infection. Whole-study results and caveats: Using VDJdb, the matching emphasized anti-spike CD8 responses while missing private and CD4 specificities.

Trimming at V came to 5 bases and at J to 4 bases, leaving 8 bases not matched to a gene. The CDR3 spans 15 residues. CDR1 and CDR2 (germline): DFQATT, SNEGSKA (reference sequence). A single record per CDR3 protein comes from TCRdb applying MiXCR to the 5' RACE reads. The repertoire consists of some 80,000 distinct CDR3 sequences, with roughly an eighth occurring once and the leading ten covering approximately 7%. Details on this clonotype: The antigen remains undetermined.

Sequencing used whole blood. This clonotype originated in an adult who was a healthcare worker with PCR-confirmed SARS-CoV-2 infection or an uninfected control (not recorded which). This chain links TRBV20-1 with TRBJ2-1; 10 bases agree with TRBD1. In nucleotides, the CDR3 is TGCAGTGCTGAGTCCGGGACAGGGGATTACAATGAGCAGTTCTTC. It encodes CSAESGTGDYNEQFF.